A selection of T cell receptor beta chains follows, all from one sample in a study of blood T cell repertoires in COVID-19. The assay was immunoSEQ multiplex PCR, and TCRdb's table has in-frame clones only and misses some. Of under 100,000 clones listed, 89% are singletons. The sample was peripheral blood. The receptors come from a man in his 60s with COVID-19, enrolled during active disease. Both conserved end residues are part of each CDR3. The D gene is left open where the match is weak. Clone size is stated in some rows and not others, as once, few, many or a class when expanded.

NA	NA	TRBV5-1	TRBJ2-5	TGCGCCAGCAGCTTGGACCCAGGGGAAGAGACCCAGTACTTC	CASSLDPGEETQYF
NA	TRBD2	TRBV5-4	TRBJ2-5	TGTGCCAGCAGCCCTGGACGGGGGGGAGAGACCCAGTACTTC	CASSPGRGGETQYF
NA	TRBD1	TRBV28	TRBJ1-5	TGTGCCAGCAGTTTACAGGGGGAAGAGCCCCAGCATTTT	CASSLQGEEPQHF
NA	TRBD2	TRBV5-1	TRBJ2-3	TGCGCCAGCAGCTTGGAGTCTAGCGGGAACACAGATACGCAGTATTTT	CASSLESSGNTDTQYF
NA	NA	TRBV13	TRBJ1-2	TGTGCCAGCAGCTTTAGGGACACGGTCTACACCTTC	CASSFRDTVYTF
NA	TRBD2	TRBV15	TRBJ2-3	TGTGCCACCAGCAGAGATCGGGGCGGGAGTGCAGATACGCAGTATTTT	CATSRDRGGSADTQYF
NA	TRBD1	TRBV25-1	TRBJ1-2	TGTGCCAGCAGTGATGGACAGGGCGGTAACTATGGCTACACCTTC	CASSDGQGGNYGYTF
few	TRBD2	TRBV7-2	TRBJ2-7	TGTGCCAGCAGCTTCGGGGGGGCGAGCTACGAGCAGTACTTC	CASSFGGASYEQYF
once	NA	TRBV11-2	TRBJ2-1	TGTGCCAGCAGCTTAGAGGGGGCGGAATACAATGAGCAGTTCTTC	CASSLEGAEYNEQFF
NA	TRBD2	TRBV18	TRBJ2-1	TGTGCCAGCTCACCAGGGGCGGGAGGGCCAAATGAGCAGTTCTTC	CASSPGAGGPNEQFF
NA	TRBD1	TRBV5-4	TRBJ1-2	TGTGCCAGCAGCCCTGGACAGGAATATAACTATGGCTACACCTTC	CASSPGQEYNYGYTF
NA	NA	TRBV15	TRBJ2-5	TGTGCCACCAGCAGAGATCTTTCCCCAGAGACCCAGTACTTC	CATSRDLSPETQYF
NA	NA	TRBV5-1	TRBJ2-5	TGCGCCAGCAGCTTGGGGCCGACTAGTGAAGAGACCCAGTACTTC	CASSLGPTSEETQYF
NA	TRBD2	TRBV5-1	TRBJ2-2	TGCGCCACCAGCGACCAAGCGGGAGTAAACACCGGGGAGCTGTTTTTT	CATSDQAGVNTGELFF
once	TRBD1	TRBV28	TRBJ1-4	TGTGCCAGCCAGGACAGGGATATTGAAAAACTGTTTTTT	CASQDRDIEKLFF
NA	TRBD2	TRBV6-6	TRBJ2-7	TGTGCCAGCAGTCCTAGCGGGAGCTTCCACGAGCAGTACTTC	CASSPSGSFHEQYF
NA	NA	TRBV19	TRBJ1-5	TGTGCCAGTAGCTTCAACCGCGGTAATCAGCCCCAGCATTTT	CASSFNRGNQPQHF
few	NA	TRBV7-3	TRBJ2-1	TGTGCCAGCAGCACTCAAGCGGGCTCCTACAATGAGCAGTTCTTC	CASSTQAGSYNEQFF
few	NA	TRBV10-3	TRBJ1-2	TGTGCCATCAGTAAAGGGGCCAACTCTAACTATGGCTACACCTTC	CAISKGANSNYGYTF
NA	TRBD2	TRBV4-1	TRBJ2-2	TGCGCCAGCAGCCAAGATCGACTAGCGAACGGGGAGCTGTTTTTT	CASSQDRLANGELFF
few	NA	TRBV7-9	TRBJ2-5	TGTGCCAGCAGCCGACAGGAGGTTCAAGAGACCCAGTACTTC	CASSRQEVQETQYF
NA	NA	TRBV5-1	TRBJ2-2	TGCGCCAGCAGCTTGTTCTCGGCCGGGGAGCTGTTTTTT	CASSLFSAGELFF
NA	TRBD1	TRBV19	TRBJ1-2	TGTGCCAGTAGTTCCCGGACAGGCCTTAACTATGGCTACACCTTC	CASSSRTGLNYGYTF
NA	TRBD2	TRBV19	TRBJ2-1	TGTGCCAGTAGTAGCAGCCTAAGCGGGAGTACAAGGTTCTTC	CASSSSLSGSTRFF
NA	NA	TRBV10-2	TRBJ2-3	TGCGCCAGCAGTGTCCGACTTGGGGGGATGCAGTATTTT	CASSVRLGGMQYF
NA	NA	TRBV10-3	TRBJ1-2	TGTGCCATCAGCACTCCCTCGGGGGGTGGCTACACCTTC	CAISTPSGGGYTF
few	NA	TRBV6-4	TRBJ1-1	TGTGCCAGCAGTGACTCGAGTCGGGGGACTGAAGCTTTCTTT	CASSDSSRGTEAFF
NA	TRBD2	TRBV6-5	TRBJ2-5	TGTGCCAGCAGCTCACTAGCGGGCGTCCAAGAGACCCAGTACTTC	CASSSLAGVQETQYF
NA	TRBD2	TRBV19	TRBJ2-2	TGTGCCAGTAGTACGAAAACACCCCCTCTAGCGGGAAGTCCCCCCGGGGACACCGGGGAGCTGTTTTTT	CASSTKTPPLAGSPPGDTGELFF
NA	TRBD1	TRBV30	TRBJ1-5	TGTGCCTGGAGCGGGACAGTTAGCAATCAGCCCCAGCATTTT	CAWSGTVSNQPQHF
NA	TRBD1	TRBV5-4	TRBJ1-1	TGTGCCAGCAGCTTGGGGGTCGGGACAGCCATCCCCCTAGGGGTTGACCGGGCTTTCTTT	CASSLGVGTAIPLGVDRAFF
NA	TRBD2	TRBV10-3	TRBJ2-2	TGTGCCATCACACCTTCTCTAGCGGGGTCGAACACCGGGGAGCTGTTTTTT	CAITPSLAGSNTGELFF
NA	NA	TRBV6-5	TRBJ1-4	TGTGCCAGCAGTTACGTATCACAGAATGAAAAACTGTTTTTT	CASSYVSQNEKLFF
once	NA	TRBV9	TRBJ2-7	TGTGCCAGCAGCGTAGCGGGTTCCTACGAGCAGTACTTC	CASSVAGSYEQYF
NA	NA	TRBV11-1	TRBJ1-1	TGTGCCAGCAGCTTGGCAACTATGAACACTGAAGCTTTCTTT	CASSLATMNTEAFF
NA	TRBD1	TRBV10-3	TRBJ2-7	TGTGCCATCAGTTTACAGGGGATCCACGAGCAGTACTTC	CAISLQGIHEQYF
NA	NA	TRBV7-2	TRBJ1-1	TGTGCCAGCAGCTTACAGCCCCAGGTGGGTGAAGCTTTCTTT	CASSLQPQVGEAFF
once	TRBD2	TRBV7-9	TRBJ2-1	TGTGCCAGCAGCTCACTAGCGGGAGGTTACAATGAGCAGTTCTTC	CASSSLAGGYNEQFF
NA	TRBD1	TRBV5-6	TRBJ1-2	TGTGCCAGCAGCCCGGCGGGACAGGGGGAACGAGGCTACACCTTC	CASSPAGQGERGYTF
NA	NA	TRBV6-5	TRBJ1-1	TGTGCCAGCACCCGGTCAAGGGGCGCTGAAGCTTTCTTT	CASTRSRGAEAFF
NA	NA	TRBV9	TRBJ1-4	TGTGCCAGCAGCGTAGCTCCCGTTCTGTCGGCGGAGGAAAAACTGTTTTTT	CASSVAPVLSAEEKLFF
NA	NA	TRBV6-1	TRBJ1-1	TGTGCCAGCAGCAGGGGCTTTTTGAACACTGAAGCTTTCTTT	CASSRGFLNTEAFF
NA	TRBD2	TRBV5-4	TRBJ2-2	TGTGCCAGCAGCTTGTCTAGCGGGGACCTTAACGGGGAGCTGTTTTTT	CASSLSSGDLNGELFF
NA	TRBD1	TRBV6-5	TRBJ2-1	TGTGCCAGCAGTTTCTCCGGGACAGGGGACAATGAGCAGTTCTTC	CASSFSGTGDNEQFF
NA	TRBD1	TRBV9	TRBJ2-3	TGTGCCAGCAGCGTAGGGGGGACAGACACAGATACGCAGTATTTT	CASSVGGTDTDTQYF
NA	NA	TRBV2	TRBJ2-1	TGTGCCAGCAGCGCAGAGGGTGGGGGGAAGCAGTTCTTC	CASSAEGGGKQFF
NA	TRBD2	TRBV12-5	TRBJ2-7	TGTGCTAGTGGTTTGAGACTAGCGGGAGCCAAACAGTACTTC	CASGLRLAGAKQYF
NA	NA	TRBV9	TRBJ1-6	TGTGCCAGCAGCGTAAAGGGGCGGATGAATTCACCCCTCCACTTT	CASSVKGRMNSPLHF
NA	TRBD2	TRBV19	TRBJ2-5	TGTGCCAGTAGTATTGGTAGCGGGAGATCGGAGACCCAGTACTTC	CASSIGSGRSETQYF
NA	TRBD1	TRBV6-5	TRBJ2-7	TGTGCCAGCAGACCGGGACAGGGGAGAGTCCACGAGCAGTACTTC	CASRPGQGRVHEQYF
NA	TRBD1	TRBV19	TRBJ1-5	TGTGCCAGTAGTCCAGGACAGGGCCCCGGACAGCCCCAGCATTTT	CASSPGQGPGQPQHF
NA	TRBD1	TRBV5-8	TRBJ1-3	TGTGCCAGCAGCTTTGGGGACAGTTCAACTGGAAACACCATATATTTT	CASSFGDSSTGNTIYF
NA	NA	TRBV2	TRBJ1-2	TGTGCCAGCAGCCCGGGAGAAGCTAACTATGGCTACACCTTC	CASSPGEANYGYTF
NA	TRBD1	TRBV12-5	TRBJ1-1	TGTGCTAGTTATCTGGGACAGACGAACACTGAAGCTTTCTTT	CASYLGQTNTEAFF
NA	NA	TRBV4-3	TRBJ1-6	TGCGCCAGCAGTAATCAAGGGGGCTCCTATAATTCACCCCTCCACTTT	CASSNQGGSYNSPLHF
NA	NA	TRBV5-1	TRBJ2-5	TGCGCCAGCAGCTTGGACCCAGCAGGGGTGGAGACCCAGTACTTC	CASSLDPAGVETQYF
NA	NA	TRBV7-8	TRBJ1-3	TGTGCCAGCAGCTTGGTAGCAGCCTCTGGAAACACCATATATTTT	CASSLVAASGNTIYF
NA	NA	TRBV3-1/TRBV3-2	TRBJ1-2	TGTGCCAGCAGCCTCTACACAGAACAGGGAAATGGCTACACCTTC	CASSLYTEQGNGYTF
NA	TRBD1	TRBV3-1/TRBV3-2	TRBJ1-2	TGTGCCAGCAGCCAATGGGACAGGGACCTTTGGGGCTACACCTTC	CASSQWDRDLWGYTF